Following are 32 T cell receptor beta chains from one sample sequenced in a study of CXCR3-negative and CXCR3-positive naive CD8 T cells. The libraries of TRB cDNA were constructed through 5' RACE using UMI labels. TCRdb reanalyzed the 5' RACE reads, giving one entry per CDR3 protein sequence and no DNA. The listing contains more than 45,000 distinct CDR3 sequences. The material sequenced was naive CXCR3- CD8+ T cells from blood. Subset of the sample: CD45RO-CCR7+CD27+CD95- naive CD8+ T cells lacking CXCR3 (TNR3-). These receptors all stem from a human donor in good health. Some clones in this sample may be carry-over from other donors' samples.

The chain has TRBV7-2 and TRBJ2-5; TCRdb's assignment of TRBD2 cannot be checked, as there is no DNA. This CDR3 region has 14 residues. From germline, CDR1 is SGHTA and CDR2 FQGNSA. CDR3 protein: CASSTLAVRGTQYF.

The CDR3 is CTSSFDRGYEKLFF. This chain joins TRBV28 and TRBJ1-4; TCRdb's D call, TRBD1, is unchecked because there is no DNA. The CDR3 is 14 residues long. The V gene's germline CDR1 is MDHEN and CDR2 SYDVKM.

CDR3 sequence: CSARERGAYNNEQFF. This sequence joins TRBV20-1 and TRBJ2-1; TCRdb's D call of TRBD2 is untestable without DNA. The germline V gene encodes CDR1 DFQATT and CDR2 SNEGSKA (reference sequence). The CDR3 loop spans 15 amino acids.

J is TRBJ2-1 and V is TRBV27; TCRdb's D call of TRBD2 is untestable without DNA. The CDR3 length is 15 residues. CDR1 is MNHEY and CDR2 is SMNVEV in the germline V gene (reference sequence). The CDR3 sequence is CASSFLAGAYNEQFF.

The chain links TRBV29-1 to TRBJ1-2; lacking DNA, the TRBD1 call made by TCRdb goes unchecked. CDR1 SQVTM and CDR2 ANQGSEA come from the germline V gene. This CDR3 is built from 17 residues. CDR3 amino acids: CSVEAGGFSRGYYGYTF.

V and J are TRBV7-2 and TRBJ1-4; as DNA is missing, the TRBD1 call by TCRdb cannot be tested. Germline V lookup: CDR1 SGHTA, CDR2 FQGNSA. The CDR3 loop spans 15 amino acids. The CDR3: CASSLGLATNEKLFF.

The rearrangement links TRBV6-6 to TRBJ1-2. In germline, CDR1 is MNHNY, CDR2 SVGAGI (reference sequence). The CDR3 is 12 residues long. The CDR3 sequence is CASSYLDGGYTF.

The chain couples TRBV7-3 to TRBJ2-3. Germline lookup yields CDR1 SGHTA and CDR2 FQGTGA. The CDR3 extends over 14 amino acids. CDR3 in amino acids: CASSLTLMADTQYF. Based on the CDR3 plus reference TRBV7-3 and TRBJ2-3, the full variable domain is GAGVSQTPSNKVTEKGKYVELRCDPISGHTALYWYRQSLGQGPEFLIYFQGTGAADDSGLPNDRFFAVRPEGSVSTLKIQRTERGDSAVYLCASSLTLMADTQYFGPGTRLTVL.

This sequence joins TRBV20-1 and TRBJ2-1. Per germline, CDR1 DFQATT and CDR2 SNEGSKA (reference sequence). This CDR3 is 14 amino acids long. CDR3 in amino acids: CSASLLWLSYEQFF.

The chain joins TRBV7-9 to TRBJ2-3; checking the TCRdb D call of TRBD1 is not possible without DNA. The CDR3 consists of 17 residues. Germline CDR1 SEHNR, CDR2 FQNEAQ (reference sequence). CDR3 sequence reads: CASSEQQGAASTDTQYF.

The rearrangement joins TRBV9 to TRBJ2-1; TCRdb proposes TRBD2, but this gene call is untestable without DNA. Germline values: CDR1 SGDLS, CDR2 YYNGEE. The CDR3 is 15 amino acids. The chain's CDR3 is CASTLAGGHYNEQLF. The whole variable domain, filled in from reference TRBV9 and TRBJ2-1, reads DSGVTQTPKHLITATGQRVTLRCSPRSGDLSVYWYQQSLDQGLQFLIQYYNGEERAKGNILERFSAQQFPDLHSELNLSSLELGDSALYFCASTLAGGHYNEQLFGPGTRLTVL.

The chain joins TRBV5-1 to TRBJ2-7; as DNA is missing, the TRBD2 call by TCRdb cannot be tested. From germline, CDR1 is SGHRS and CDR2 YFSETQ. The CDR3 contains 19 residues. CDR3 sequence: CASSLRQTSGGTLPYEQYF.

The chain carries TRBV11-1 and TRBJ2-2. This CDR3 is built from 13 residues. Germline V lookup: CDR1 SGHAT, CDR2 FQDESV (reference sequence). The CDR3 loop is CASALLVPGELFF.

CDR3 in amino acids: CSARDRRRGGGIGELFF. The chain is built from TRBV20-1 and TRBJ2-2; TCRdb's D call, TRBD1, is unchecked because there is no DNA. Germline CDR1 DFQATT, CDR2 SNEGSKA (reference sequence). The CDR3 is 17 amino acids.

The V call is TRBV29-1, the J call TRBJ2-1; the TCRdb D gene call, TRBD1, has no DNA to confirm it. This CDR3 spans 13 amino acids. Germline CDR1 reads SQVTM; CDR2 reads ANQGSEA. This CDR3 reads CSDTGGLYNERFF.

The V and J genes are TRBV4-2 and TRBJ2-1; TCRdb names TRBD2, which stays unverified in the absence of DNA. Germline V lookup: CDR1 LGHNA, CDR2 YNFKEQ. This CDR3 has 15 residues. The CDR3 loop reads CASSQGPLGYNEQFF.

The gene calls are TRBV4-3 and TRBJ2-7; there is no DNA to check the TCRdb D call of TRBD2. The CDR3 is 15 amino acids. Per the germline V gene, CDR1 is LGHNA and CDR2 is YSLEER. CDR3 loop: CASSQEPGLAYEQYF.

The CDR3 loop is CSVEDPRWEQFF. The J gene is TRBJ2-1, the V gene TRBV29-1. The CDR3 length is 12 residues. CDR1 and CDR2 from the germline V gene are SQVTM and ANQGSEA.

The chain joins TRBV6-1 to TRBJ2-1; TCRdb proposes TRBD1, but this gene call is untestable without DNA. CDR1 is MNHNS, CDR2 SASEGT, per germline. CDR3 length equals 14 residues. The CDR3 here is CASSEVGTRDEQFF.

This chain joins TRBV6-2 or TRBV6-3 and TRBJ2-1; TCRdb gives TRBD2 as the D gene, but with no DNA this cannot be confirmed. Germline loops: CDR1 MNHEY, CDR2 SVGEGT. The CDR3 runs 16 residues. This CDR3 reads CASSYSGLAGGSEQFF.

The V gene is TRBV7-9, the J gene TRBJ2-7. This CDR3 contains 12 residues. CDR1 and CDR2 from the germline V gene are SEHNR and FQNEAQ (reference sequence). CDR3 in amino acids: CASSFGPYEQYF.

The genes are TRBV28 and TRBJ2-1. CDR3 length equals 14 residues. In germline, CDR1 is MDHEN, CDR2 SYDVKM. CDR3 region: CASSFVVFSNEQFF. Variable domain in full (rest from reference TRBV28 and TRBJ2-1): DVKVTQSSRYLVKRTGEKVFLECVQDMDHENMFWYRQDPGLGLRLIYFSYDVKMKEKGDIPEGYSVSREKKERFSLILESASTNQTSMYLCASSFVVFSNEQFFGPGTRLTVL.

By frequency, this clonotype is medium-sized. The CDR3 is CASSLAGGASYEQYF. The V call is TRBV11-3, the J call TRBJ2-7; the D call of TRBD1 rests on TCRdb alone, since no DNA is present to check it. The length of the CDR3 is 15 residues. Germline CDR1 SGHNT, CDR2 YENEEA.

This chain connects TRBV5-1 to TRBJ2-7; lacking DNA, the TRBD1 call made by TCRdb goes unchecked. CDR1 and CDR2 (germline): SGHRS, YFSETQ. This CDR3 region has 15 residues. This CDR3 reads CTSSPRTENSYEQYF.

V usage is TRBV29-1 and J usage is TRBJ1-2; TCRdb names TRBD1, which stays unverified in the absence of DNA. The length of the CDR3 is 15 residues. Germline loops: CDR1 SQVTM, CDR2 ANQGSEA. The CDR3 reads CSVPFWDRGLYGYTF.

The chain has TRBV7-9 and TRBJ2-7; the TCRdb call, TRBD2, lacks DNA for checking. The CDR3 totals 19 residues. The germline gives CDR1 SEHNR, CDR2 FQNEAQ (reference sequence). CDR3 sequence: CASSLERVFGGETSYEQYF.

The chain employs TRBV29-1 and TRBJ2-3. The CDR3 has 15 residues. The V gene's germline CDR1 is SQVTM and CDR2 ANQGSEA. The CDR3 sequence is CSVEDGEDYTDTQYF.

The rearrangement joins TRBV7-2 to TRBJ2-7. Per germline, CDR1 SGHTA and CDR2 FQGNSA. The CDR3 has 13 amino acids. This CDR3 reads CASSLGRTYEQYF.

The CDR3 reads CASSQDRGLDTEAFF. J is TRBJ1-1 and V is TRBV4-3; TCRdb names TRBD1, which stays unverified in the absence of DNA. The germline CDR1 and CDR2 sequences are LGHNA and YSLEER. The CDR3 is 15 amino acids.

The CDR3 is CASSNAERTEYEQYF. The chain employs TRBV21-1 and TRBJ2-7; TCRdb calls TRBD1, which cannot be checked without DNA. TRBV21-1 is given as a pseudogene. The CDR3 extends over 15 amino acids.

The chain has TRBV7-9 and TRBJ1-3; checking the TCRdb D call of TRBD1 is not possible without DNA. Germline-derived CDR1 and CDR2 are SEHNR and FQNEAQ (reference sequence). The CDR3 totals 15 residues. The CDR3 spells CASSLPRGSGNTIYF.

The chain couples TRBV7-9 to TRBJ2-1; TCRdb designates TRBD1, a call that cannot be tested without DNA. From germline, CDR1 is SEHNR and CDR2 FQNEAQ (reference sequence). There are 16 residues in the CDR3. This CDR3 reads CASSPRQPSSYNEQFF. Drawing the rest from reference TRBV7-9 and TRBJ2-1, the complete variable domain is DTGVSQNPRHKITKRGQNVTFRCDPISEHNRLYWYRQTLGQGPEFLTYFQNEAQLEKSRLLSDRFSAERPKGSFSTLEIQRTEQGDSAMYLCASSPRQPSSYNEQFFGPGTRLTVL.